This T cell receptor beta chain was captured in a study of blood T cell repertoires in COVID-19. Overall study: The United States, Italy and Spain were the sources of the acute and convalescent COVID-19 samples. Nucleic acid was either cDNA or gDNA, and it came from T cells, B-cell-depleted T cells, or PBMCs.

V lost 8 bases to trimming and J lost 0 bases, with 8 bases between them. The CDR3 sequence is 13 residues long. Germline V gives CDR1 SNHLY, CDR2 FYNNEI. Methods used by the authors: Amplification of reference gene primers was used by the study to estimate nucleated cell counts. Method: immunoSEQ multiplex PCR; TCRdb's copy keeps in-frame clones and lacks some. V, J and clone size derive from that table, while D and trimming were established from the DNA sequence. This table has 95,000 to 150,000 clones, roughly 87% appearing once. The chain employs TRBV2 and TRBJ1-5; D gene ambiguous. The sequence was collected from a man older than 75 with acute or convalescent COVID-19. Material: peripheral blood. Written as DNA, the CDR3 is TGTGCCAGCGCTGGCAGTAGCAATCAGCCCCAGCATTTT. As protein: CASAGSSNQPQHF.